The 32 T cell receptor beta chains reported below all come from one sample, sequenced in a study of regulatory T cells in long-lasting Graves disease. The sample's time point: newly diagnosed GD, antithyroid drugs for less than 3 months. With RNA extracted from PBMCs as input, the TCR library was made. Combining iRepertoire HTBI primers with Arm-PCR of CDR3 regions, the authors built TCR beta libraries. TCRdb re-derived calls from the multiplex PCR reads in MiXCR, one entry per CDR3 protein. The data contain around 500,000 distinct CDR3 sequences, 15% to 20% of them singletons. Separately, the same data were catalogued under a study of T cells in Graves' hyperthyroidism and ophthalmopathy.

The sample consisted of peripheral blood mononuclear cells (PBMCs), taken at new diagnosis, from a patient treated with antithyroid drugs. The receptor source for this set is a woman aged 40-60 years with Graves disease.

This clonotype was observed many times. This rearrangement joins TRBV11-1 to TRBJ1-1; unclear D gene. V was cut by 5 bases and J by 0 bases, with 13 bases left in between. Germline-derived CDR1 and CDR2 are SGHAT and FQDESV (reference sequence). This CDR3 is 15 amino acids long. The CDR3 sequence is CASSAGVLMNTEAFF. The CDR3 nucleotides read TGTGCCAGCAGCGCCGGGGTCCTGATGAACACTGAAGCTTTCTTT.

This clonotype was recorded a few times. This sequence joins TRBV30 and TRBJ1-1; D not certain. The germline V gene has CDR1 GTSNPN and CDR2 SVGIG (reference sequence). This CDR3 comprises 15 residues. The V end was cut by 0 bases, the J end by 1 base, with 12 bases between. DNA for the CDR3: TGTGCCTGGAGTGTTTTTGGCGGAGGGAACACTGAAGCTTTCTTT. Translating it yields CAWSVFGGGNTEAFF.

This clonotype was detected a few times. V is TRBV7-2 and J is TRBJ2-3; D tentatively reads TRBD1 or TRBD2 (5 bases each). Germline CDR1 and CDR2: SGHTA and FQGNSA. This CDR3 contains 14 residues. Trimming left V 1 base short and J 2 bases short, with 7 bases between. CDR3 nucleotides: TGTGCCAGCAGCTTAGGGGGGATCACAGATACGCAGTATTTT. This translates into CASSLGGITDTQYF.

This clonotype was counted ten times or more. The V call is TRBV3-1, the J call TRBJ1-1; 11 nucleotides match TRBD1. The CDR3 is 15 residues long. Germline CDR1 LGHDT, CDR2 YNNKEL (reference sequence). V shed 3 bases and J 6 bases; nucleotides not matched to a gene: 6. The CDR3: CASSHGQGAMSEAFF. In DNA, the CDR3 is TGTGCCAGCAGCCACGGACAGGGGGCGATGTCTGAAGCTTTCTTT.

This chain uses TRBV3-1 with TRBJ2-6; 8 positions agree with TRBD1. This CDR3 region has 20 residues. The J segment lost 1 base and the V segment lost 5 bases, leaving 16 bases of the junction unmatched. CDR1 LGHDT and CDR2 YNNKEL come from the germline V gene (reference sequence). CDR3 in amino acids: CASSTLLRDRFQSGANVLTF. CDR3 in DNA: TGTGCCAGCAGCACCCTCCTCCGGGACAGGTTCCAATCTGGGGCCAACGTCCTGACTTTC.

This clonotype was seen only once. V and J are TRBV2 and TRBJ2-1; 15 positions match TRBD2. This CDR3 has 15 residues. Germline CDR1 SNHLY, CDR2 FYNNEI. Germline trimming cut 3 bases from V and 10 bases from J; bases unmatched to any gene: 4. In DNA, the CDR3 is TGTGCCAGCAGTGAGCCAGGACTAGCGGGGGGGGAGCAGTTCTTC. It specifies CASSEPGLAGGEQFF.

V is TRBV3-1 and J is TRBJ1-3; D ambiguous. The CDR3 extends over 12 amino acids. CDR1 and CDR2 (germline): LGHDT, YNNKEL (reference sequence). V gave up 6 bases and J gave up 7 bases, with 10 bases separating them. This CDR3 reads CASRSNVNTIYF. The CDR3 DNA sequence: TGTGCCAGCAGGTCCAATGTGAACACCATATATTTT.

This clonotype was recorded at least ten times. The chain has TRBV30 and TRBJ1-5; D call uncertain. Per the germline V gene, CDR1 is GTSNPN and CDR2 is SVGIG (reference sequence). The CDR3 covers 10 residues. V lost 3 bases, J lost 6 bases, and 3 bases lay in between. DNA for the CDR3: TGTGCCTGGAGAGTTCAGCCCCAGCATTTT. Protein sequence: CAWRVQPQHF.

This clonotype was observed at least ten times. This chain links TRBV12-3 or TRBV12-4 with TRBJ2-5; tentatively, D is TRBD2 (5 bases). This CDR3 region has 12 residues. Trimming took 5 bases from V and 5 from J, leaving 9 bases between them. The DNA of the CDR3 is TGTGCCAGCAGTCAACAGCGGGAGACCCAGTACTTC. Residues: CASSQQRETQYF.

The chain combines TRBV7-9 with TRBJ1-6; tentatively, D is TRBD1 (5 bases). Trimming left V 5 bases short and J 8 bases short, with 13 bases between. Germline V gene lookup returns CDR1 SEHNR and CDR2 FQNEAQ (reference sequence). CDR3 size: 14 residues. The CDR3 DNA reads TGTGCCAGCAGCACGGGCCTAGGGGATTCACCCCTCCACTTT. It translates to CASSTGLGDSPLHF.

This clonotype was seen at least ten times. This sequence joins TRBV11-2 and TRBJ1-1, with D unclear. This CDR3 contains 11 residues. The germline V and J ends were trimmed by 5 bases and 12 bases, with 13 bases remaining between them. Per germline, CDR1 SGHAT and CDR2 FQNNGV. The CDR3 spells CASSHGKLPFF. CDR3 DNA: TGTGCCAGCAGCCATGGTAAACTCCCTTTCTTT.

This clonotype has ten or more counts. The CDR3 nucleotides are TGCGCCAGCAGCTTGGCCGGGGTTAGCGGGGGGCGGTACGAGCAGTACTTC. This encodes CASSLAGVSGGRYEQYF. The chain joins TRBV5-1 to TRBJ2-7; 10 nucleotides line up with TRBD2. This CDR3 is built from 17 residues. J was trimmed by 4 bases and V by 0 bases; bases with no gene match: 10. The germline V gene has CDR1 SGHRS and CDR2 YFSETQ.

This clonotype has ten or more counts. The chain links TRBV28 to TRBJ1-5, with D hard to call. The V end lost 6 bases, the J end lost 2 bases, and 23 bases lay between the germline ends. This CDR3 region has 18 residues. Germline loops: CDR1 MDHEN, CDR2 SYDVKM. The CDR3 is CASSTSGEAFLGNQPQHF. DNA of the CDR3: TGTGCCAGCAGCACCTCTGGGGAAGCCTTTTTGGGCAATCAGCCCCAGCATTTT.

This clonotype was recorded a few times. The J gene is TRBJ2-5, the V gene TRBV7-2, with TRBD2 matching 11 bases. There are 15 residues in the CDR3. After removal of 3 bases from V and 4 bases from J, the junction contained 4 bases not matched to a gene. The V gene's germline CDR1 is SGHTA and CDR2 FQGNSA. CDR3 nucleotides: TGTGCCAGCAGCTTCCAAGGGACTAGCGGAGAGACCCAGTACTTC. It yields the protein CASSFQGTSGETQYF. Complete variable domain (other parts from reference TRBV7-2 and TRBJ2-5): GAGVSQSPSNKVTEKGKDVELRCDPISGHTALYWYRQSLGQGLEFLIYFQGNSAPDKSGLPSDRFSAERTGGSVSTLTIQRTQQEDSAVYLCASSFQGTSGETQYFGPGTRLLVL.

This clonotype has a count of ten or more. DNA of the CDR3: TGTGCCAGCAGTCTCCTGAGCGGGCCTACGAACACTGAAGCTTTCTTT. Translated: CASSLLSGPTNTEAFF. This chain connects TRBV28 to TRBJ1-1; the D is unclear. With 5 bases removed from V and 1 base from J, the gap between germline ends came to 17 bases. The CDR3 totals 16 residues. Germline values: CDR1 MDHEN, CDR2 SYDVKM.

The rearrangement joins TRBV19 to TRBJ1-1; D perhaps matches TRBD1 (5 bases). Germline CDR1 reads LNHDA; CDR2 reads SQIVND (reference sequence). This CDR3 has 13 residues. The V end lost 5 bases, the J end lost 2 bases, and 9 bases lay between the germline ends. The CDR3 DNA reads TGTGCCAGTAGTGGGGCCCCCAACACTGAAGCTTTCTTT. This sequence encodes CASSGAPNTEAFF.

This rearrangement joins TRBV5-6 to TRBJ1-5; D perhaps matches TRBD1 (5 bases). CDR3 length: 15 amino acids. Germline V gene sequence: CDR1 SGHDT, CDR2 YYEEEE. Trimming stripped 2 bases from V and 2 bases from J, with 11 bases between. The CDR3: CASSFAGEGNQPQHF. The DNA of the CDR3 is TGTGCCAGCAGCTTTGCGGGGGAGGGCAATCAGCCCCAGCATTTT. Looking up the rest from reference TRBV5-6 and TRBJ1-5 gives the full variable domain: DAGVTQSPTHLIKTRGQQVTLRCSPKSGHDTVSWYQQALGQGPQFIFQYYEEEERQRGNFPDRFSGHQFPNYSSELNVNALLLGDSALYLCASSFAGEGNQPQHFGDGTRLSIL.

This clonotype has at least ten counts. V gene TRBV12-3 or TRBV12-4 combines with J gene TRBJ1-3; a weak D match, TRBD1 (5 bases). With 7 bases removed from V and 9 bases from J, the gap between germline ends came to 10 bases. This CDR3 spans 11 amino acids. CDR3 bases: TGTGCCAGCACGCCGGGGGGCACCATATATTTT. As protein: CASTPGGTIYF.

This clonotype was detected only a few times. The chain carries TRBV19 and TRBJ1-3; D is unresolved. V was pared by 4 bases and J by 0 bases, with 10 bases between. The CDR3 totals 15 residues. Germline CDR1 LNHDA, CDR2 SQIVND (reference sequence). In DNA form, the CDR3 reads TGTGCCAGTAGTAAACAAGGGTCCTCTGGAAACACCATATATTTT. The encoded protein is CASSKQGSSGNTIYF.

This clonotype was counted only a few times. V usage is TRBV7-3 and J usage is TRBJ2-3, with TRBD2 matching over 7 bases. The J segment lost 6 bases and the V segment lost 6 bases, leaving 9 bases of the junction unmatched. This CDR3 spans 14 amino acids. The germline V gene encodes CDR1 SGHTA and CDR2 FQGTGA. DNA for the CDR3: TGTGCCAGCAGGCGGACGGGGGGTTCGGATACGCAGTATTTT. It specifies CASRRTGGSDTQYF.

CDR3 residues: CATTDGYSNQPQHF. The CDR3 region has the DNA TGTGCCACCACGGACGGGTATAGCAATCAGCCCCAGCATTTT. The chain links TRBV2 to TRBJ1-5; D gene unclear. The CDR3 loop spans 14 amino acids. V shed 10 bases and J shed 0 bases, with 13 bases lying between them. Germline V gives CDR1 SNHLY, CDR2 FYNNEI.

This clonotype has a count of ten or more. The chain recombines TRBV7-3 with TRBJ2-2; tentative D call: TRBD2 (6 bases). There are 15 residues in the CDR3. Trimming cost V 6 bases and J 0 bases, with 11 bases left between them. From germline, CDR1 is SGHTA and CDR2 FQGTGA. This CDR3 reads CASSLATANTGELFF. The CDR3 DNA sequence: TGTGCCAGCAGTCTAGCGACAGCGAACACCGGGGAGCTGTTTTTT.

This clonotype was picked up many times. The chain couples TRBV12-3 or TRBV12-4 to TRBJ2-7, with D tentatively TRBD1 (5 bases). V lost 4 bases to trimming and J lost 2 bases, with 15 bases between them. This CDR3 spans 15 amino acids. The CDR3 sequence: CASSSAGIMTYEQYF. The CDR3 DNA reads TGTGCCAGCAGTTCCGCAGGGATCATGACCTACGAGCAGTACTTC.

This clonotype was found many times. The chain uses TRBV7-6 and TRBJ2-3; TRBD2 matches 8 bases. V lost 5 bases and J lost 2; bases outside the gene matches: 12. Germline V lookup: CDR1 SGHVS, CDR2 FNYEAQ. The CDR3 totals 17 residues. The CDR3 bases are TGTGCCAGCAGCCTCCTCTTTGGTAGCGGGGTCACAGATACGCAGTATTTT. It specifies CASSLLFGSGVTDTQYF.

As regards this clonotype: This may stem from a read error, because a much larger clone lies one nucleotide away. This chain connects TRBV2 to TRBJ2-3; 12 nucleotides agree with TRBD2. This CDR3 is built from 15 residues. Germline CDR1 SNHLY, CDR2 FYNNEI. This chain's CDR3 is CASSAGLAGIDMQYF. Here the CDR3 DNA reads TGTGCCAGCAGTGCTGGACTAGCGGGGATAGATATGCAGTATTTT.

This clonotype was recorded at least ten times. The chain joins TRBV5-1 to TRBJ1-5, with D unresolved. Trimming removed 1 base at V and 5 bases at J, with 13 bases between. The CDR3 extends over 15 amino acids. Looked up from germline, CDR1 is SGHRS and CDR2 is YFSETQ. CDR3 DNA: TGCGCCAGCAGCTTGAGTCCTGGGCGCGATCAGCCCCAGCATTTT. This sequence encodes CASSLSPGRDQPQHF.

This clonotype was observed at least ten times. The rearrangement joins TRBV3-1 to TRBJ1-3; 8 nucleotides line up with TRBD1. V lost 1 base and J lost 3; bases outside the gene matches: 11. Per germline, CDR1 LGHDT and CDR2 YNNKEL (reference sequence). CDR3 size: 18 residues. CDR3: CASSQAVWGRGHGNTIYF. Here the CDR3 DNA reads TGTGCCAGCAGCCAAGCCGTATGGGGCAGGGGGCATGGAAACACCATATATTTT.

The V call is TRBV7-9, the J call TRBJ2-5, with 7 bases fitting TRBD2. V lost 5 bases and J lost 5; bases outside the gene matches: 11. The CDR3 sequence is 15 residues long. Germline CDR1 reads SEHNR; CDR2 reads FQNEAQ (reference sequence). The CDR3 coding sequence is TGTGCCAGCAGCCCGGGAGAGGGAGGGCGCGAGACCCAGTACTTC. This sequence encodes CASSPGEGGRETQYF.

This clonotype has more than one count but fewer than ten. The rearrangement uses TRBV12-3 or TRBV12-4 and TRBJ2-3; 7 positions match TRBD1. With the DNA end fitting TRBJ1-5 better, the J assignment may be wrong. This CDR3 has 10 amino acids. The CDR3 DNA reads as TGTGCCAGCAGAACGGACAGGCAGCATTTT. Amino acids: CASRTDRQHF.

This clonotype was seen a handful of times. The rearrangement uses TRBV4-1 and TRBJ1-2; tentatively, D is TRBD1 (5 bases). Germline V gene data show CDR1 as MGHRA and CDR2 as YSYEKL. CDR3 length equals 16 residues. V shed 2 bases and J shed 2 bases, with 15 bases lying between them. The CDR3 protein is CASSQPARQKNYGYTF. The CDR3 DNA sequence: TGCGCCAGCAGCCAACCCGCTAGACAGAAAAACTATGGCTACACCTTC.

The chain recombines TRBV12-3 or TRBV12-4 with TRBJ2-5, with 7 positions matching TRBD2. CDR3 length equals 14 residues. With 6 bases clipped from V and 11 bases from J, the junction kept 15 bases outside the gene matches. The CDR3 is CASSRFSGVPRQYF. The CDR3 nucleotides read TGTGCCAGCAGCCGATTCAGCGGGGTGCCCAGGCAGTACTTC.

This clonotype was observed many times. This rearrangement joins TRBV11-2 to TRBJ1-4; no definite D call. V was clipped by 4 bases and J by 6 bases, with 15 bases between them. Germline V lookup: CDR1 SGHAT, CDR2 FQNNGV. CDR3 size: 15 residues. Here the CDR3 reads CASSSLGGQDEKLFF. As DNA, the CDR3 is TGTGCCAGCAGCTCGCTAGGAGGGCAGGATGAAAAACTGTTTTTT.